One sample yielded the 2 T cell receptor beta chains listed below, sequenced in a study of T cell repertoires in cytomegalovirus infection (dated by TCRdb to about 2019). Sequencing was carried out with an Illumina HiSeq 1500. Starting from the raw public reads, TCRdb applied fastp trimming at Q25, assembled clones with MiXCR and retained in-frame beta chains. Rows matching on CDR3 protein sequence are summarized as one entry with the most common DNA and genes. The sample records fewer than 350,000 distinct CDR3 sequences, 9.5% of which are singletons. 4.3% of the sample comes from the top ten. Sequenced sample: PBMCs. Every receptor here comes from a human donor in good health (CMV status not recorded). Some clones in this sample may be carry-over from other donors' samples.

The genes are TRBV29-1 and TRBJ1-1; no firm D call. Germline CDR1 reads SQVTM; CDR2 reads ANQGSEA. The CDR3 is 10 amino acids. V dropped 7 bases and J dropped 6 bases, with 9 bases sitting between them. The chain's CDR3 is CSANVAEAFF. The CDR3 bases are TGCAGCGCGAATGTCGCTGAAGCTTTCTTT.

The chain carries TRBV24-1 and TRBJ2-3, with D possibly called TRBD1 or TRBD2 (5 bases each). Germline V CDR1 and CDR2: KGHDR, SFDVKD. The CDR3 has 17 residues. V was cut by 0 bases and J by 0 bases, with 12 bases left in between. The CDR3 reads CATSDLARGASTDTQYF. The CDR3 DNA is TGTGCCACCAGTGATTTGGCGAGGGGCGCCAGCACAGATACGCAGTATTTT.